The present T cell receptor (beta chain) was sequenced within a study of blood T cell repertoires in COVID-19. Overall study: Acute and convalescent COVID-19 samples came from the United States, Italy and Spain.

Source study methods: Estimates of nucleated cell counts were drawn from the amplification of reference gene primers. Clones were sequenced by immunoSEQ multiplex PCR, and TCRdb holds only the in-frame ones, with some missing. D and trimming were read from the DNA, whereas the V and J calls and clone size are those reported in that table. Of around 280,000 clones listed, 87% are singletons. The receptor comes from a woman aged 45-60 years who had recovered from COVID-19. The sequenced material came from peripheral blood.

The CDR3 protein is CATSDLQGPADTQYF. The CDR3 DNA is TGTGCCACCAGTGATCTCCAGGGCCCCGCAGATACGCAGTATTTT. This sequence joins TRBV24-1 and TRBJ2-3; possibly TRBD1 for D (5 bases). There are 15 residues in the CDR3. The V and J ends lost 3 bases and 4 bases respectively, with 13 bases between them. Germline V gene lookup returns CDR1 KGHDR and CDR2 SFDVKD.